These 8 T cell receptor beta chains share one sample of origin, sequenced in a study of OX40 agonist ivuxolimab in advanced cancers. TCRdb's copy holds only in-frame clones and misses some; the assay was immunoSEQ multiplex PCR. The sample records roughly 64,000 clones, over 75% being singletons. The sequenced sample was CD4+ or CD8+ T cells sorted from blood, obtained in a trial of the OX40 agonist ivuxolimab. All receptors come from an adult with an advanced solid tumor such as melanoma, head and neck, liver or kidney cancer.

This clone came up many times. The chain has TRBV9 and TRBJ2-4; D is undetermined. This CDR3 contains 16 residues. V shed 0 bases and J shed 3 bases, with 13 bases lying between them. The germline gives CDR1 SGDLS, CDR2 YYNGEE. This CDR3 reads CASSVDGRPGKNIQYF. The CDR3 nucleotides are TGTGCCAGCAGCGTAGACGGACGTCCAGGCAAAAACATTCAGTACTTC.

The rearrangement joins TRBV19 to TRBJ2-7; 11 positions match TRBD2. The trim removed 3 bases at V and 2 bases at J, leaving 0 bases unmatched. There are 14 residues in the CDR3. The germline CDR1 and CDR2 sequences are LNHDA and SQIVND (reference sequence). CDR3 in amino acids: CASSISGRAYEQYF. For the CDR3, the DNA is TGTGCCAGTAGTATTAGCGGGAGGGCCTACGAGCAGTACTTC.

The J gene is TRBJ2-7, the V gene TRBV5-1; TRBD1 aligns across 10 bases. The ends lost 3 bases at V and 7 bases at J; junction bases unmatched: 4. CDR3 length: 13 amino acids. CDR1 SGHRS and CDR2 YFSETQ come from the germline V gene. CDR3 in amino acids: CASSSGQGREQYF. The CDR3 DNA reads TGCGCCAGCAGCTCGGGACAGGGGAGAGAGCAGTACTTC.

The chain combines TRBV27 with TRBJ2-7, with TRBD2 matching 7 bases. V lost 2 bases to trimming and J lost 1 base; unmatched junction nucleotides: 8. Germline CDR1 MNHEY, CDR2 SMNVEV (reference sequence). This CDR3 spans 16 amino acids. The CDR3 DNA follows: TGTGCCAGCAGTTTACGAGGACTAGACAGTTCCTACGAGCAGTACTTC. This gives the protein CASSLRGLDSSYEQYF.

The chain links TRBV6-5 to TRBJ2-5; 12 bases align to TRBD2. This CDR3 has 15 amino acids. Germline assignment: CDR1 MNHEY and CDR2 SVGAGI. The trim removed 6 bases at V and 1 base at J, leaving 3 bases unmatched. This CDR3 is CASSSTSGGQETQYF. The CDR3 DNA sequence: TGTGCCAGCAGCTCGACTAGCGGGGGCCAAGAGACCCAGTACTTC.

The rearrangement joins TRBV19 to TRBJ2-7, with D unresolved. The CDR3 consists of 14 residues. Germline CDR1 is LNHDA and CDR2 is SQIVND (reference sequence). Trimming left V 5 bases short and J 0 bases short, with 11 bases between. CDR3 protein: CASSPAVSSYEQYF. For the CDR3, the DNA is TGTGCCAGTAGTCCCGCCGTTTCCTCCTACGAGCAGTACTTC.

A single count supports this clone. DNA for the CDR3: TGTGCCAGCAGTGAGGGGGAGGGGGGCTACGAGCAGTACTTC. It is translated as CASSEGEGGYEQYF. The V and J genes are TRBV6-4 and TRBJ2-7; D is possibly TRBD2 (7 bases). Trimming removed 3 bases at V and 3 bases at J, with 12 bases between. The length of the CDR3 is 14 residues. From germline, CDR1 is MRHNA and CDR2 SNTAGT.

The chain employs TRBV9 and TRBJ1-2; perhaps TRBD1 as D (6 bases). Germline V CDR1 and CDR2: SGDLS, YYNGEE. The V end was cut by 0 bases, the J end by 4 bases, with 10 bases between. CDR3 size: 14 residues. DNA of the CDR3: TGTGCCAGCAGCGTAGATGACAGGCCCTATGGCTACACCTTC. Amino acids: CASSVDDRPYGYTF.